The 26 T cell receptor beta chains below come from one sample, sequenced in a study of cytomegalovirus exposure and HLA in healthy donors. The primer mix had 60 Vbeta and 13 Jbeta primers. Measured with immunoSEQ multiplex PCR; TCRdb has only the in-frame clones, and not every one. Of 150,000 to 200,000 clones in the sample, 80% were seen once. Material: PBMCs. The receptors derive from a man aged 25 to 40 in good health and CMV-seropositive.

The rearrangement uses TRBV11-2 and TRBJ2-7, with 7 positions matching TRBD2. Per the germline V gene, CDR1 is SGHAT and CDR2 is FQNNGV. The CDR3 is made up of 14 amino acids. V gave up 5 bases and J gave up 0 bases; unmatched junction bases: 4. The CDR3 sequence is CASSASGTSYEQYF. DNA of the CDR3: TGTGCCAGCAGCGCCAGCGGGACCTCCTACGAGCAGTACTTC.

This rearrangement joins TRBV28 to TRBJ2-5; possible D gene TRBD1, 6 bases. V dropped 2 bases and J dropped 3 bases, with 19 bases sitting between them. This CDR3 region has 17 residues. Germline CDR1 and CDR2: MDHEN and SYDVKM. In DNA form, the CDR3 reads TGTGCCAGCAGTTTACCCCCCCCAGGGGCCACCGAAGAGACCCAGTACTTC. It specifies CASSLPPPGATEETQYF.

The rearrangement uses TRBV7-6 and TRBJ1-6; 7 bases align to TRBD1. Germline lookup yields CDR1 SGHVS and CDR2 FNYEAQ. The V gene end was trimmed by 1 base and the J gene end by 7 bases; junction bases not matched to a gene: 4. This CDR3 comprises 15 residues. CDR3 region: CASSLVGQANSPLHF. Written as DNA, the CDR3 is TGTGCCAGCAGCTTAGTCGGACAGGCAAATTCACCCCTCCACTTT.

This clone was seen once. The CDR3 region has the DNA TGTGCCAGCAGCTTAGGCGGGACTAGCCCCGTAGATACGCAGTATTTT. It is translated as CASSLGGTSPVDTQYF. V gene TRBV7-6 combines with J gene TRBJ2-3; 9 nucleotides align to TRBD2. The CDR3 contains 16 residues. From germline, CDR1 is SGHVS and CDR2 FNYEAQ. The V and J ends lost 1 base and 5 bases, in that order; junction bases with no gene match: 7.

This chain links TRBV19 with TRBJ1-6; TRBD1 might be the D (6 bases). With 3 bases removed from V and 6 bases from J, the gap between germline ends came to 18 bases. Germline V gives CDR1 LNHDA, CDR2 SQIVND (reference sequence). This CDR3 region has 17 residues. CDR3: CASSIGVGGDGNSPLHF. The CDR3 DNA follows: TGTGCCAGTAGTATCGGGGTAGGGGGAGACGGTAATTCACCCCTCCACTTT.

The CDR3 DNA follows: TGTGCTAGTGGTCCGGGACAGGAGACCCCAGGGACCTACGAGCAGTACTTC. Translated: CASGPGQETPGTYEQYF. V usage is TRBV12-5 and J usage is TRBJ2-7; 8 nucleotides match TRBD1. V lost 5 bases to trimming and J lost 2 bases; unmatched junction nucleotides: 14. The CDR3 totals 17 residues. CDR1 is LGHNT and CDR2 is FRNRAP in the germline V gene.

Details on this clone: At one of its ends the junction is not consistent with the germline gene, which may arise from a read error. The V and J genes are TRBV7-9 and TRBJ2-7; 9 bases fit TRBD1. The CDR3 covers 18 residues. Germline V gene data show CDR1 as SEHNR and CDR2 as FQNEAQ (reference sequence). The CDR3 DNA sequence: TGTTCCAGCACCACCTCCCCCGGGACAGGGTATCGTTCCTACGAGCAGTACTTC. This gives the protein CSSTTSPGTGYRSYEQYF.

This clone was found a few times. The chain uses TRBV6-1 and TRBJ1-4; 7 bases align to TRBD1. This CDR3 is built from 15 residues. In germline, CDR1 is MNHNS, CDR2 SASEGT. V was clipped by 3 bases and J by 4 bases; unmatched bases: 5. The CDR3 protein is CASSEWDSFNEKLFF. The CDR3, as DNA: TGTGCCAGCAGTGAGTGGGACAGCTTTAATGAAAAACTGTTTTTT.

DNA for the CDR3: TGTGCCAGCAGCTTAGGACTAGCGGGATCGGATGAGCAGTTCTTC. Translation gives CASSLGLAGSDEQFF. The V and J genes are TRBV7-3 and TRBJ2-1; 12 bases agree with TRBD2. This CDR3 comprises 15 residues. Germline V lookup: CDR1 SGHTA, CDR2 FQGTGA. The junction had 4 bases not matched to a gene; V was cut back by 2 bases and J by 8 bases.

In its sample, this clone was seen a few times. The V and J genes are TRBV6-5 and TRBJ2-2, with 12 bases fitting TRBD2. This CDR3 has 14 residues. J lost 3 bases, V lost 10 bases, and 3 bases had no gene match. Germline V lookup: CDR1 MNHEY, CDR2 SVGAGI. In DNA form, the CDR3 reads TGTGCCATACTAGCGGGGGGCGACACCGGGGAGCTGTTTTTT. This encodes CAILAGGDTGELFF.

The genes are TRBV10-2 and TRBJ1-5; 8 nucleotides align to TRBD1. CDR1 is WSHSY, CDR2 SAAADI, per germline. The V gene end was trimmed by 5 bases and the J gene end by 5 bases; junction bases not matched to a gene: 11. The CDR3 loop spans 16 amino acids. CDR3 DNA: TGCGCCAGCAGTCAAATGGGGACAGGTGAGGATCAGCCCCAGCATTTT. It codes for CASSQMGTGEDQPQHF.

The V gene is TRBV2, the J gene TRBJ2-5, with a weak D call TRBD1 (6 bases). The J call may be incorrect, as the DNA end agrees better with TRBJ2-7. The CDR3 runs to 15 residues. CDR1 and CDR2 from the germline V gene are SNHLY and FYNNEI. CDR3 sequence (DNA): TGTGCCAGCAGAGGCGGTCAGGGGAGCTCCTACGAGCAGTACTTC. Residues: CASRGGQGSSYEQYF.

The V gene is TRBV7-8, the J gene TRBJ2-5; D gene ambiguous. The CDR3 is made up of 15 amino acids. V lost 1 base and J 3 bases, leaving 12 bases between the germline ends. Germline V gene sequence: CDR1 SGHVS, CDR2 FQNEAQ. The CDR3: CASSLEVLVEETQYF. CDR3 DNA sequence: TGTGCCAGCAGCTTAGAAGTTCTAGTGGAAGAGACCCAGTACTTC.

The V and J genes are TRBV19 and TRBJ2-7, with D perhaps TRBD1 (6 bases). The length of the CDR3 is 14 residues. The V gene's germline CDR1 is LNHDA and CDR2 SQIVND (reference sequence). V gave up 1 base and J gave up 2 bases, with 9 bases separating them. CDR3: CASSIGGLTYEQYF. The CDR3 bases are TGTGCCAGTAGTATAGGGGGGCTTACCTACGAGCAGTACTTC.

The chain carries TRBV19 and TRBJ1-3; D is unclear. Per germline, CDR1 LNHDA and CDR2 SQIVND (reference sequence). This CDR3 spans 16 amino acids. The V gene lost 3 bases and the J gene lost 0 bases, with 12 bases spanning the gap. CDR3 region: CASSIAEPYSGNTIYF. The DNA of the CDR3 is TGTGCCAGTAGTATTGCGGAACCCTACTCTGGAAACACCATATATTTT.

The chain combines TRBV5-1 with TRBJ1-1; 8 bases agree with TRBD1. The CDR3 runs 15 residues. Germline CDR1 and CDR2: SGHRS and YFSETQ. The V segment lost 2 bases and the J segment 1 base; nucleotides outside the gene matches: 4. CDR3 nucleotides: TGCGCCAGCAGCTTTTCCGGGACAGGGAACACTGAAGCTTTCTTT. Protein product: CASSFSGTGNTEAFF.

The rearrangement uses TRBV6-1 and TRBJ2-2, with TRBD2 matching over 12 bases. With 3 bases clipped from V and 12 bases from J, the junction kept 11 bases outside the gene matches. Per germline, CDR1 MNHNS and CDR2 SASEGT. This CDR3 comprises 16 residues. The CDR3 reads CASSERLAGALRKLFF. CDR3 nucleotide sequence: TGTGCCAGCAGTGAGCGACTAGCGGGGGCCCTACGAAAGCTGTTTTTT.

The chain combines TRBV11-3 with TRBJ2-5; possible D gene TRBD1, 5 bases. The CDR3 contains 15 residues. V was pared by 4 bases and J by 3 bases, with 15 bases between. The germline V gene encodes CDR1 SGHNT and CDR2 YENEEA. CDR3 in DNA: TGTGCCAGCAGCTCACGTCCCGGCAGGGAAGAGACCCAGTACTTC. Translated: CASSSRPGREETQYF.

The genes are TRBV30 and TRBJ1-1; TRBD1 matches at 8 bases. The V segment lost 3 bases and the J segment 4 bases; nucleotides outside the gene matches: 4. The germline gives CDR1 GTSNPN, CDR2 SVGIG (reference sequence). The length of the CDR3 is 13 residues. CDR3 region: CAWRQGVSTEAFF. The CDR3 DNA reads as TGTGCCTGGAGACAGGGGGTGAGCACTGAAGCTTTCTTT.

The V and J genes are TRBV5-4 and TRBJ2-3; 7 nucleotides match TRBD2. In germline, CDR1 is SGHNT, CDR2 YYREEE (reference sequence). The V segment lost 5 bases and the J segment 6 bases; nucleotides outside the gene matches: 9. The CDR3 consists of 14 residues. The CDR3: CASRMWTSTDTQYF. The CDR3 DNA follows: TGTGCCAGCAGGATGTGGACTAGTACGGATACGCAGTATTTT. Combining the CDR3 with reference TRBV5-4 and TRBJ2-3 gives the whole variable domain ETGVTQSPTHLIKTRGQQVTLRCSSQSGHNTVSWYQQALGQGPQFIFQYYREEENGRGNFPPRFSGLQFPNYSSELNVNALELDDSALYLCASRMWTSTDTQYFGPGTRLTVL.

This chain links TRBV28 with TRBJ2-3; TRBD2 matches 16 bases. There are 18 residues in the CDR3. CDR1 and CDR2 from the germline V gene are MDHEN and SYDVKM. V was pared by 5 bases and J by 1 base, with 6 bases of the junction left unmatched. CDR3: CASSPGLAGGRGTDTQYF. For the CDR3, the DNA is TGTGCCAGCAGTCCGGGACTAGCGGGAGGGCGCGGCACAGATACGCAGTATTTT.

The V call is TRBV11-3, the J call TRBJ2-3, with D maybe TRBD2 (6 bases). The germline V gene has CDR1 SGHNT and CDR2 YENEEA. This CDR3 is 17 amino acids long. The V and J ends lost 1 base and 0 bases respectively, with 14 bases between them. CDR3 nucleotide sequence: TGTGCCAGCAGCTTAGGCTCCGGCGGGGCTAGCACAGATACGCAGTATTTT. It yields the protein CASSLGSGGASTDTQYF.

V and J are TRBV6-1 and TRBJ2-5; 8 nucleotides agree with TRBD2. V lost 5 bases, J lost 4 bases, and 9 bases stayed unmatched. The CDR3 spans 15 residues. CDR1 is MNHNS, CDR2 SASEGT, per germline. Written as DNA, the CDR3 is TGTGCCAGCAGTCCTGAAACGGGGGGGGCAGAGACCCAGTACTTC. It specifies CASSPETGGAETQYF.

This clone was recorded once. Written as DNA, the CDR3 is TGTGCCAGCAGCCCCCTAGCGGGGGCGAACACCGGGGAGCTGTTTTTT. It yields the protein CASSPLAGANTGELFF. The J gene is TRBJ2-2, the V gene TRBV7-2, with 10 bases matching TRBD2. The junction had 3 bases not matched to a gene; V was cut back by 5 bases and J by 0 bases. Germline assignment: CDR1 SGHTA and CDR2 FQGNSA. CDR3 length: 16 amino acids.

This clone was observed a handful of times. One end of the junction is discordant with germline, which a read error may explain. The chain's CDR3 is CSSRSDKYQETQYF. As DNA, the CDR3 is TGTTCCAGCAGATCAGACAAGTACCAAGAGACCCAGTACTTC. The gene calls are TRBV7-9 and TRBJ2-5; D is undetermined. Germline assignment: CDR1 SEHNR and CDR2 FQNEAQ (reference sequence). This CDR3 comprises 14 residues. The full variable domain, with the rest looked up from reference TRBV7-9 and TRBJ2-5, is DTGVSQNPRHKITKRGQNVTFRCDPISEHNRLYWYRQTLGQGPEFLTYFQNEAQLEKSRLLSDRFSAERPKGSFSTLEIQRTEQGDSAMYLCSSRSDKYQETQYFGPGTRLLVL.

With respect to this clone: Compared with germline, one end of the junction differs, possibly owing to a read error. The chain couples TRBV7-9 to TRBJ2-1; 11 bases fit TRBD2. The CDR3 runs to 18 residues. Germline CDR1 reads SEHNR; CDR2 reads FQNEAQ (reference sequence). Written as DNA, the CDR3 is TGTTCCAGCAGCTTAGCTAGCGGGAGGATCAGGACCTACAATGAGCAGTTCTTC. It codes for CSSSLASGRIRTYNEQFF.